The rows below give T cell receptor beta chains drawn from one sample of a study of human T cells and chemical hapten exposure. Via MiXCR, TCRdb re-called the reads, giving one row per CDR3 protein. The sample carries around 120,000 distinct CDR3 sequences, 6.5% to 10% recorded once. What was sequenced was whole blood. Source of these receptors: a human donor in good health. Some clones in this sample may be carry-over from other donors' samples. Both conserved end residues are part of each CDR3. The order of the fields is D gene, clone size, V gene, J gene, CDR3 DNA, CDR3 protein. The D gene is left open where the match is weak. Part of the rows lack a size; the others show once, few, many or a class for expanded clones.

d_call: NA; clone_size: NA; v_call: TRBV19; j_call: TRBJ2-1; cdr3_nt: TGTGCCAGTAGTATAGCGGGGCTAGCGCCCCACAATGAGCAGTTCTTC; cdr3_aa: CASSIAGLAPHNEQFF
d_call: NA; clone_size: few; v_call: TRBV28; j_call: TRBJ2-7; cdr3_nt: TGTGCCAGCAGTTTACCCCGCTACGAGCAGTACTTC; cdr3_aa: CASSLPRYEQYF
d_call: TRBD2; clone_size: few; v_call: TRBV12-3/TRBV12-4; j_call: TRBJ2-1; cdr3_nt: TGTGCCAGCAGTCCGAGCGGGGGGGCTTCAAATGAGCAGTTCTTC; cdr3_aa: CASSPSGGASNEQFF
d_call: NA; clone_size: NA; v_call: TRBV10-3; j_call: TRBJ2-3; cdr3_nt: TGTGCCATCAGTGAGGGTAACTCAGATACGCAGTATTTT; cdr3_aa: CAISEGNSDTQYF
d_call: NA; clone_size: NA; v_call: TRBV12-3/TRBV12-4; j_call: TRBJ2-5; cdr3_nt: TGTGCCAGCAGTTTCGCAGGGTCAAAGGCGGGGACCCAGTACTTC; cdr3_aa: CASSFAGSKAGTQYF
d_call: TRBD2; clone_size: few; v_call: TRBV27; j_call: TRBJ2-7; cdr3_nt: TGTGCCAGCAGTTCCCTAGCGGGTTACGAGCAGTACTTC; cdr3_aa: CASSSLAGYEQYF
d_call: NA; clone_size: few; v_call: TRBV5-1; j_call: TRBJ2-1; cdr3_nt: TGCGCCAGCAGCTTGACAGGAGATTTTTCCAATGAGCAGTTCTTC; cdr3_aa: CASSLTGDFSNEQFF
d_call: TRBD2; clone_size: NA; v_call: TRBV3-1; j_call: TRBJ2-5; cdr3_nt: TGTGCCAGCAGCCATTATAGCGGGTCCGGACAAGAGACCCAGTACTTC; cdr3_aa: CASSHYSGSGQETQYF
d_call: NA; clone_size: many; v_call: TRBV5-1; j_call: TRBJ2-6; cdr3_nt: TGCGCCAGCAGCTTGGGGCAGAGACCCTCTGGGGCCAACGTCCTGACTTTC; cdr3_aa: CASSLGQRPSGANVLTF
d_call: TRBD1; clone_size: NA; v_call: TRBV30; j_call: TRBJ1-2; cdr3_nt: TGTGCCTGGGACAGGGGGCACTATGGCTACACCTTC; cdr3_aa: CAWDRGHYGYTF
d_call: TRBD2; clone_size: few; v_call: TRBV6-2/TRBV6-3; j_call: TRBJ2-1; cdr3_nt: TGTGCCAGCAGTCTGGGACTAGGAGATGTAGGTGAGCAGTTCTTC; cdr3_aa: CASSLGLGDVGEQFF
d_call: NA; clone_size: NA; v_call: TRBV2; j_call: TRBJ1-2; cdr3_nt: TGTGCCAGCAGTGAAGCTTGGACGGGCGGCAGGGCTGTCTATGGCTACACCTTC; cdr3_aa: CASSEAWTGGRAVYGYTF
d_call: NA; clone_size: many; v_call: TRBV7-8; j_call: TRBJ1-1; cdr3_nt: TGTGCCAGCAGCCCACACAGGGTAGGGTCTCACACTGAAGCTTTCTTT; cdr3_aa: CASSPHRVGSHTEAFF
d_call: NA; clone_size: few; v_call: TRBV5-1; j_call: TRBJ1-1; cdr3_nt: TGCGCCAGCAGCTTGTTATTGGGCACTGAAGCTTTCTTT; cdr3_aa: CASSLLLGTEAFF
d_call: TRBD2; clone_size: NA; v_call: TRBV7-2; j_call: TRBJ2-7; cdr3_nt: TGTGCCAGCAGCCCCCGGACTAGCGCTCAGGTTGGCGAGCAGTACTTC; cdr3_aa: CASSPRTSAQVGEQYF
d_call: TRBD1; clone_size: NA; v_call: TRBV5-1; j_call: TRBJ2-5; cdr3_nt: TGCGCCAGCAGCCCAGGGACAGGCCAAGAGACCCAGTACTTC; cdr3_aa: CASSPGTGQETQYF
d_call: NA; clone_size: NA; v_call: TRBV7-9; j_call: TRBJ1-3; cdr3_nt: TGTGCCAGCAGCTTACTGCCAACGGGTCCTGGAAACACCATATATTTT; cdr3_aa: CASSLLPTGPGNTIYF
d_call: NA; clone_size: few; v_call: TRBV12-3/TRBV12-4; j_call: TRBJ1-2; cdr3_nt: TGTGCCAGCAGTGGGAAAGGGCTTTACTATGGCTACACCTTC; cdr3_aa: CASSGKGLYYGYTF
d_call: TRBD1; clone_size: NA; v_call: TRBV6-1; j_call: TRBJ2-1; cdr3_nt: TGTGCCAGCAGGTCGGACAGGGGACCCTACAATGAGCAGTTCTTC; cdr3_aa: CASRSDRGPYNEQFF
d_call: TRBD1; clone_size: few; v_call: TRBV5-1; j_call: TRBJ2-3; cdr3_nt: TGCGCCAGCAGCTTGGTGGGACAGAGCACAGATACGCAGTATTTT; cdr3_aa: CASSLVGQSTDTQYF
d_call: TRBD2; clone_size: many; v_call: TRBV2; j_call: TRBJ2-5; cdr3_nt: TGTGCCAGCAGACGAGGGGAGGGGGAGACCCAGTACTTC; cdr3_aa: CASRRGEGETQYF
d_call: TRBD1; clone_size: NA; v_call: TRBV20-1; j_call: TRBJ1-4; cdr3_nt: TGCAGTGCCGTGGACAGGGGTTCAACTAATGAAAAACTGTTTTTT; cdr3_aa: CSAVDRGSTNEKLFF
d_call: TRBD2; clone_size: few; v_call: TRBV9; j_call: TRBJ2-7; cdr3_nt: TGTGCCAGCAGCGCGGGGGGGCTGTACGAGCAGTACTTC; cdr3_aa: CASSAGGLYEQYF
d_call: TRBD2; clone_size: many; v_call: TRBV29-1; j_call: TRBJ2-7; cdr3_nt: TGCAGCGTTCGGACTAGCGGGAGAAGCGAGCAGTACTTC; cdr3_aa: CSVRTSGRSEQYF
d_call: TRBD1; clone_size: NA; v_call: TRBV29-1; j_call: TRBJ1-5; cdr3_nt: TGCAGCGTTGCCAGGGACAGAGGAAATCAGCCCCAGCATTTT; cdr3_aa: CSVARDRGNQPQHF
d_call: TRBD1; clone_size: few; v_call: TRBV2; j_call: TRBJ1-1; cdr3_nt: TGTGCCAGCAGGGCGGACAGGGGGGCTGAAGCTTTCTTT; cdr3_aa: CASRADRGAEAFF
d_call: TRBD1; clone_size: few; v_call: TRBV20-1; j_call: TRBJ1-1; cdr3_nt: TGCAGTGCTGGGGGACAGGGGGCCGAAGCTTTCTTT; cdr3_aa: CSAGGQGAEAFF
d_call: TRBD1; clone_size: many; v_call: TRBV29-1; j_call: TRBJ1-1; cdr3_nt: TGCAGCGTTGCACAGGGGGGGCCCACTGAAGCTTTCTTT; cdr3_aa: CSVAQGGPTEAFF
d_call: NA; clone_size: few; v_call: TRBV27; j_call: TRBJ1-1; cdr3_nt: TGTGCCAGCAGTTACAACATGAACACTGAAGCTTTCTTT; cdr3_aa: CASSYNMNTEAFF
d_call: NA; clone_size: few; v_call: TRBV30; j_call: TRBJ1-1; cdr3_nt: TGTGCCTGGAGTAAAACTGAAGCTTTCTTT; cdr3_aa: CAWSKTEAFF
d_call: TRBD1; clone_size: few; v_call: TRBV12-3/TRBV12-4; j_call: TRBJ2-7; cdr3_nt: TGTGCCAGCAGCAAGGGACAGGGGCTAAACGAGCAGTACTTC; cdr3_aa: CASSKGQGLNEQYF
d_call: NA; clone_size: NA; v_call: TRBV6-6; j_call: TRBJ1-2; cdr3_nt: TGTGCCAGCAGGTTTGAAACCTATGGCTACACCTTC; cdr3_aa: CASRFETYGYTF
d_call: TRBD1; clone_size: few; v_call: TRBV10-3; j_call: TRBJ2-1; cdr3_nt: TGTGCCATCAGTGAGTCTAAGGCAGGGGGCAAGAATGAGCAGTTCTTC; cdr3_aa: CAISESKAGGKNEQFF
d_call: NA; clone_size: few; v_call: TRBV14; j_call: TRBJ2-3; cdr3_nt: TGTGCCAGCAGCCGTACATTGGCAGTAAGCACAGATACGCAGTATTTT; cdr3_aa: CASSRTLAVSTDTQYF
d_call: TRBD2; clone_size: many; v_call: TRBV5-1; j_call: TRBJ2-3; cdr3_nt: TGCGCCAGCAGCTCGGGACTAGCGGTTGACACAGATACGCAGTATTTT; cdr3_aa: CASSSGLAVDTDTQYF
d_call: NA; clone_size: many; v_call: TRBV20-1; j_call: TRBJ1-1; cdr3_nt: TGCAGTGCTAGAGACCTCGAGGAAAAAGAAGCTTTCTTT; cdr3_aa: CSARDLEEKEAFF
d_call: NA; clone_size: few; v_call: TRBV12-3/TRBV12-4; j_call: TRBJ1-1; cdr3_nt: TGTGCCAGCAGTTTAGAGGGGACTTGGATAGGTGAAGCTTTCTTT; cdr3_aa: CASSLEGTWIGEAFF
d_call: NA; clone_size: many; v_call: TRBV6-6; j_call: TRBJ1-5; cdr3_nt: TGTGCCAGCAGTTCTAATAGCAATCAGCCCCAGCATTTT; cdr3_aa: CASSSNSNQPQHF
d_call: NA; clone_size: many; v_call: TRBV7-2; j_call: TRBJ2-2; cdr3_nt: TGTGCCAGCAGCGCCGTTGTAGGGGCCGGGGAGCTGTTTTTT; cdr3_aa: CASSAVVGAGELFF
d_call: TRBD1; clone_size: many; v_call: TRBV20-1; j_call: TRBJ1-3; cdr3_nt: TGCAGTGCTAGACGCCGGGACAGGGGGCAAAACACCATATATTTT; cdr3_aa: CSARRRDRGQNTIYF
d_call: NA; clone_size: many; v_call: TRBV20-1; j_call: TRBJ2-7; cdr3_nt: TGCAGTGCTCCTAGGGGGGGAGGTTACGAGCAGTACTTC; cdr3_aa: CSAPRGGGYEQYF
d_call: NA; clone_size: few; v_call: TRBV4-3; j_call: TRBJ2-5; cdr3_nt: TGCGCCAGCAGCCAAGGTCAGGATCAAGAGACCCAGTACTTC; cdr3_aa: CASSQGQDQETQYF
d_call: TRBD2; clone_size: many; v_call: TRBV12-3/TRBV12-4; j_call: TRBJ2-2; cdr3_nt: TGTGCCAGCTCAAACGCCGGGAGGGCCTTCGGGGAGCTGTTTTTT; cdr3_aa: CASSNAGRAFGELFF
d_call: NA; clone_size: many; v_call: TRBV6-6; j_call: TRBJ1-6; cdr3_nt: TGTGCCAGCAGACCTACCCGACAGGCATCACCCCTCCACTTT; cdr3_aa: CASRPTRQASPLHF
d_call: NA; clone_size: few; v_call: TRBV6-1; j_call: TRBJ2-1; cdr3_nt: TGTGCCAGCAGTGGGGCGGGGGCGCTTTACAATGAGCAGTTCTTC; cdr3_aa: CASSGAGALYNEQFF
d_call: TRBD2; clone_size: NA; v_call: TRBV7-2; j_call: TRBJ2-1; cdr3_nt: TGTGCCAGCAGCCGTACCGGGACTAGCGCCAACCATGAGCAGTTCTTC; cdr3_aa: CASSRTGTSANHEQFF